Below, 19 T cell receptor beta chains from the same sample are listed, as sequenced in a study of T cells in Graves' hyperthyroidism and ophthalmopathy. Regions amplified from RNA transcripts were the TCR beta CDR3 regions. During a first-round RT-PCR of the TCR CDR3, the HTBI primer set was used. TCRdb called the multiplex PCR reads again in MiXCR, with one record for every CDR3 protein. The sample lists 500,000 to 600,000 distinct CDR3 sequences; roughly 46% were seen once. Sequenced material: peripheral blood or thyroid tissue (not recorded which). The receptors here all came from an adult woman with Graves' disease, either hyperthyroidism or ophthalmopathy (not recorded which).

The rearrangement links TRBV29-1 to TRBJ2-7, with D tentatively TRBD1 (5 bases). Trimming shortened V by 2 bases and J by 3 bases, and 11 bases separated the two germline ends. The CDR3 covers 13 residues. Per the germline V gene, CDR1 is SQVTM and CDR2 is ANQGSEA. Here the CDR3 reads CSVELGPYYEQYF. CDR3 DNA: TGCAGCGTTGAACTGGGGCCTTACTACGAGCAGTACTTC.

Ten or more counts support this clonotype. The chain joins TRBV9 to TRBJ2-7; 10 nucleotides line up with TRBD1. V was pared by 3 bases and J by 2 bases, with 5 bases of the junction left unmatched. This CDR3 is 15 amino acids long. Germline V gene data show CDR1 as SGDLS and CDR2 as YYNGEE. In nucleotides, the CDR3 is TGTGCCAGCAGCGAGTCCGGGACAGGGGCCTACGAGCAGTACTTC. It is translated as CASSESGTGAYEQYF.

This clonotype was picked up one time. V is TRBV5-1 and J is TRBJ2-7; D could derive from TRBD1 or TRBD2 (5 bases each). This CDR3 is built from 14 residues. V lost 4 bases, J lost 0 bases, and 11 bases lay in between. The germline V gene has CDR1 SGHRS and CDR2 YFSETQ. CDR3 coding DNA: TGCGCCAGCAGCAGATCCGGGACCTCCTACGAGCAGTACTTC. Amino acid sequence: CASSRSGTSYEQYF. Using reference TRBV5-1 and TRBJ2-7 for the parts outside the CDR3, the full variable domain is KAGVTQTPRYLIKTRGQQVTLSCSPISGHRSVSWYQQTPGQGLQFLFEYFSETQRNKGNFPGRFSGRQFSNSRSEMNVSTLELGDSALYLCASSRSGTSYEQYFGPGTRLTVT.

Remarks on this clonotype: An end of the junction does not agree with germline; a read error may underlie this. The chain uses TRBV7-9 and TRBJ1-2; maybe TRBD1 (6 bases). The CDR3 is made up of 12 amino acids. Germline assignment: CDR1 SEHNR and CDR2 FQNEAQ (reference sequence). CDR3 bases: TGTGCCACCAGCAGTGGGGGCTCCGGCTACACCTTC. This sequence encodes CATSSGGSGYTF.

This clonotype was seen many times. The J gene is TRBJ2-7, the V gene TRBV7-9; 7 nucleotides agree with TRBD2. CDR1 and CDR2 (germline): SEHNR, FQNEAQ (reference sequence). The CDR3 contains 15 residues. J lost 2 bases, V lost 7 bases, and 11 bases had no gene match. The CDR3 is CASNQLRRGAYEQYF. The CDR3 DNA reads TGTGCCAGCAACCAACTGCGCCGGGGGGCCTACGAGCAGTACTTC.

This clonotype showed up many times. V usage is TRBV2 and J usage is TRBJ2-7, with a possible D match to TRBD1 (6 bases). V lost 6 bases and J 6 bases, leaving 18 bases between the germline ends. Per germline, CDR1 SNHLY and CDR2 FYNNEI. This CDR3 comprises 14 residues. CDR3 nucleotides: TGTGCCAGCAGCCCCATCCGATTACAGGGCGAGCAGTACTTC. It specifies CASSPIRLQGEQYF.

This CDR3 reads CASSYTTGRETQYF. As DNA, the CDR3 is TGTGCCAGCAGTTACACGACAGGGAGAGAGACCCAGTACTTC. The chain uses TRBV6-5 and TRBJ2-5, with 7 bases that match TRBD1. The V and J ends lost 2 bases and 4 bases, in that order; junction bases with no gene match: 4. CDR1 is MNHEY, CDR2 SVGAGI, per germline. The CDR3 runs to 14 residues.

This clonotype came up once. This chain uses TRBV9 with TRBJ2-7, with TRBD2 identical over 8 bases. The end of the DNA aligns better with TRBJ2-1, so the J call may be wrong. Per the germline V gene, CDR1 is SGDLS and CDR2 is YYNGEE. The length of the CDR3 is 15 residues. The CDR3 nucleotides read TGTGCCAGCAGCGCCGGCTTACTAGCGGTGAATGAGCAGTTCTTC. Amino acid sequence: CASSAGLLAVNEQFF.

This clonotype was recorded at least ten times. The rearrangement links TRBV5-4 to TRBJ2-2; possible D gene TRBD2, 5 bases. CDR1 and CDR2 from the germline V gene are SGHNT and YYREEE (reference sequence). The V gene lost 2 bases and the J gene lost 4 bases, with 6 bases spanning the gap. CDR3 length: 13 amino acids. The CDR3 loop reads CASSLAATGELFF. CDR3 nucleotides: TGTGCCAGCAGCTTAGCGGCCACCGGGGAGCTGTTTTTT.

The chain has TRBV24-1 and TRBJ2-6; 12 bases agree with TRBD2. Germline CDR1 is KGHDR and CDR2 is SFDVKD. This CDR3 has 18 residues. Trimming took 4 bases from V and 4 from J; bases not matched to a gene: 7. The CDR3 reads CATSEQTSGRSGANVLTF. In nucleotides, the CDR3 is TGTGCCACCAGTGAGCAGACTAGCGGGAGATCCGGGGCCAACGTCCTGACTTTC.

This rearrangement joins TRBV7-9 to TRBJ1-1; D unclear. Germline V gives CDR1 SEHNR, CDR2 FQNEAQ (reference sequence). This CDR3 is built from 14 residues. V gave up 1 base and J gave up 9 bases, with 15 bases separating them. The CDR3 is CASSLDPRNTKAFF. The CDR3 nucleotides read TGTGCCAGCAGCTTAGACCCGAGGAACACGAAAGCTTTCTTT.

There are many counts of this clonotype. J is TRBJ1-6 and V is TRBV27; 9 bases fit TRBD1. The CDR3 spans 15 residues. Per germline, CDR1 MNHEY and CDR2 SMNVEV (reference sequence). The J segment lost 6 bases and the V segment lost 4 bases, leaving 4 bases of the junction unmatched. CDR3 region: CASSSPTGGNSPLHF. In nucleotides, the CDR3 is TGTGCCAGCAGTTCGCCGACAGGGGGTAATTCACCCCTCCACTTT.

The chain uses TRBV2 and TRBJ1-4; 9 bases map to TRBD1. CDR1 is SNHLY and CDR2 is FYNNEI in the germline V gene. The CDR3 is 15 amino acids. V lost 4 bases, J lost 4 bases, and 4 bases stayed unmatched. CDR3 region: CASSVPDRGNEKLFF. DNA of the CDR3: TGTGCCAGCAGTGTTCCGGACAGGGGTAATGAAAAACTGTTTTTT.

The chain is built from TRBV10-3 and TRBJ2-7, with TRBD2 identical over 11 bases. V was clipped by 3 bases and J by 7 bases; unmatched bases: 8. The CDR3 sequence is 15 residues long. In germline, CDR1 is ENHRY, CDR2 SYGVKD. The CDR3 DNA sequence: TGTGCCATCAGTGACGTAGCGGGGGGGCCTCGGGAGCAGTACTTC. Encoded protein: CAISDVAGGPREQYF.

The chain is built from TRBV7-9 and TRBJ1-2, with 9 bases lining up with TRBD1. The germline V gene has CDR1 SEHNR and CDR2 FQNEAQ (reference sequence). The CDR3 is made up of 15 amino acids. V dropped 5 bases and J dropped 3; count of bases not matched to a gene: 7. The CDR3 region is CASSRGDREDYGYTF. CDR3 nucleotide sequence: TGTGCCAGCAGCCGAGGGGACAGGGAGGACTATGGCTACACCTTC.

On this clonotype itself: The junction departs from the called germline gene at one end, perhaps through a read error. V is TRBV7-9 and J is TRBJ2-7; maybe TRBD2 (6 bases). The CDR3 runs 14 residues. From germline, CDR1 is SEHNR and CDR2 FQNEAQ (reference sequence). The DNA for the CDR3 is TGTGCCAGCAGCTTAGATGGGCAAGGAGGGGTCCCGCACTTC. Its protein is CASSLDGQGGVPHF.

This clonotype was picked up many times. J is TRBJ1-1 and V is TRBV5-8; the D is unclear. The CDR3 consists of 15 residues. In germline, CDR1 is SGHTS, CDR2 YDEGEE. Deletions cut 4 bases from V and 3 bases from J, with 16 bases between. The DNA of the CDR3 is TGTGCCAGCAGCCCACGGACTCTTCCGGACACTGAAGCTTTCTTT. It is translated as CASSPRTLPDTEAFF.

This chain connects TRBV29-1 to TRBJ1-1; D uncertain. The CDR3 runs to 12 residues. V was shortened by 6 bases and J by 8 bases, with 16 bases between the two germline ends. CDR1 is SQVTM, CDR2 ANQGSEA, per germline. The CDR3 DNA sequence: TGCAGCGTGGTCGGAGGAGAACTCGAAGCTTTCTTT. Amino acids: CSVVGGELEAFF.

This clonotype turned up a few times. One junction end disagrees with the germline gene, perhaps due to a read error. The chain carries TRBV7-7 and TRBJ2-3, with 7 bases that match TRBD1. The germline V gene has CDR1 SSHAT and CDR2 FNYEAQ (reference sequence). The length of the CDR3 is 14 residues. The CDR3 nucleotides read TGTGCTAGCAGCCCGACAGGGTTAGGGGATACGCAGTATTTT. Amino acids: CASSPTGLGDTQYF.